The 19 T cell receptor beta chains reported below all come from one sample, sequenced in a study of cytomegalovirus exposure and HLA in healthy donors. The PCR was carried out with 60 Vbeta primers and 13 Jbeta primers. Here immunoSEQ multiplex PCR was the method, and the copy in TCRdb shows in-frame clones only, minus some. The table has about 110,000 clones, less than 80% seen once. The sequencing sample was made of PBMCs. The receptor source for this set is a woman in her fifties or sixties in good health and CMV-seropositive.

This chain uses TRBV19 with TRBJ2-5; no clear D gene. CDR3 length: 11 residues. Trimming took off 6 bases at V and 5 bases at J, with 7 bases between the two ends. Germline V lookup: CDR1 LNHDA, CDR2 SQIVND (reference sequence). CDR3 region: CASSLRETQYF. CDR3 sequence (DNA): TGTGCCAGTAGCCTCCGGGAGACCCAGTACTTC.

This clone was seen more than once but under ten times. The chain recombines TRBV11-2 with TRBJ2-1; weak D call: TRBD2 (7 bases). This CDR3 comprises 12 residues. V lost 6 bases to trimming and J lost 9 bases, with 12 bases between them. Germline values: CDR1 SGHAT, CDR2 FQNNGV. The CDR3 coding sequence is TGTGCCAGCAGGGGGAGGGGGTCTGAGCAGTTCTTC. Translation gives CASRGRGSEQFF.

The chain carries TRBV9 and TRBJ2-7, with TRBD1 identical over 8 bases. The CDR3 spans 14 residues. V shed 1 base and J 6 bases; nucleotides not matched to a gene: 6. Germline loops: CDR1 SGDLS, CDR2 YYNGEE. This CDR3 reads CASSVWSGGGEQYF. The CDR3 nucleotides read TGTGCCAGCAGCGTATGGTCAGGGGGCGGCGAGCAGTACTTC.

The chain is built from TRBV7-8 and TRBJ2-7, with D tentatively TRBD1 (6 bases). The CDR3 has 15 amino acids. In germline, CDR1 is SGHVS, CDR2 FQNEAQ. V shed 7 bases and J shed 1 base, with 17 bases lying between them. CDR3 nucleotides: TGTGCCAGCACACGCTATCAGGGGCCATCCTACGAGCAGTACTTC. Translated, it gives CASTRYQGPSYEQYF.

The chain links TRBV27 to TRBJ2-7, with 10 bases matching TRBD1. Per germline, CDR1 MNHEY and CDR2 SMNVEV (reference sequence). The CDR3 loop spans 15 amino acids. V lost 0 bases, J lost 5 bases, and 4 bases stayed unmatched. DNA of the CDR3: TGTGCCAGCAGTTTATCGAGGGACAGGGGCCACGAGCAGTACTTC. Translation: CASSLSRDRGHEQYF.

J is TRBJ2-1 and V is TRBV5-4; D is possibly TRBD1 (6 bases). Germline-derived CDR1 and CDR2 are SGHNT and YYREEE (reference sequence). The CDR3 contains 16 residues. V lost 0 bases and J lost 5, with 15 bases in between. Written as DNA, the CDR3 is TGTGCCAGCAGCTTGGCCTTGCCTAGGGGGAACAATGAGCAGTTCTTC. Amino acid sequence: CASSLALPRGNNEQFF.

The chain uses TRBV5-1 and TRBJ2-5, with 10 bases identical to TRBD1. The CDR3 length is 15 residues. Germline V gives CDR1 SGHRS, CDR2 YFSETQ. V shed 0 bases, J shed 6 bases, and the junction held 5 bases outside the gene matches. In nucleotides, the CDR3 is TGCGCCAGCAGCTTGGGGACAGGGGGAGCGAAGACCCAGTACTTC. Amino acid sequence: CASSLGTGGAKTQYF.

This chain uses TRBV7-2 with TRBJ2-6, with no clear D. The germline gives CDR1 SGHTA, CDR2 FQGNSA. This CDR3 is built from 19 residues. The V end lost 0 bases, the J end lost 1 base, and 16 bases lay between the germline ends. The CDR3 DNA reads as TGTGCCAGCAGCTTAGCTTCCGACATGATTGGGTCTGGGGCCAACGTCCTGACTTTC. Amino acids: CASSLASDMIGSGANVLTF.

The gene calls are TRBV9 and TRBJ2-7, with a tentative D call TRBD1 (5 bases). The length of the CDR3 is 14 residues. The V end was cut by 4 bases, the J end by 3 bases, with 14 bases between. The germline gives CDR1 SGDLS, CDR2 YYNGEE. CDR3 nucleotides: TGTGCCAGCAGCCCAGTTGCAGGGCACTACGAGCAGTACTTC. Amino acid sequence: CASSPVAGHYEQYF.

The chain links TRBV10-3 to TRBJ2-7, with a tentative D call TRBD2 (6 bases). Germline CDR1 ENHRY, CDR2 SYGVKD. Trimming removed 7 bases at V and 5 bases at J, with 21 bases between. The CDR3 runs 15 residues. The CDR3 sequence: CAIKVERVSIDEQYF. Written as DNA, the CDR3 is TGTGCCATCAAAGTAGAGCGGGTTAGTATCGACGAGCAGTACTTC.

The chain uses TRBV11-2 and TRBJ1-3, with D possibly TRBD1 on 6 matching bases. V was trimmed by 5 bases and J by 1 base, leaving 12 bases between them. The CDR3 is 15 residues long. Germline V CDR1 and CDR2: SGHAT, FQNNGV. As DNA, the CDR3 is TGTGCCAGCAGCCGCCGGACAGATTCTGGAAACACCATATATTTT. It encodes CASSRRTDSGNTIYF.

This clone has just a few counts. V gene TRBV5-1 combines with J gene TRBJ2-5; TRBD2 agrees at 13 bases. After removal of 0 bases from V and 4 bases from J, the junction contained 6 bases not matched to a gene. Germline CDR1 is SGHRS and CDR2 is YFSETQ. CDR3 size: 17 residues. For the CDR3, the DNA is TGCGCCAGCAGCTTGGAACTGGGACTAGCGGGACGAGAGACCCAGTACTTC. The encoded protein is CASSLELGLAGRETQYF.

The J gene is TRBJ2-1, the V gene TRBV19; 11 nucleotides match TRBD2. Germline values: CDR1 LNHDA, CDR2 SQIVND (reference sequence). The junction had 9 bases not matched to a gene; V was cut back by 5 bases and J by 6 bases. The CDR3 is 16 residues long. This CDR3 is CASSPSGGIFRNEQFF. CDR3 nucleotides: TGTGCCAGTAGTCCTAGCGGGGGGATCTTCCGCAATGAGCAGTTCTTC.

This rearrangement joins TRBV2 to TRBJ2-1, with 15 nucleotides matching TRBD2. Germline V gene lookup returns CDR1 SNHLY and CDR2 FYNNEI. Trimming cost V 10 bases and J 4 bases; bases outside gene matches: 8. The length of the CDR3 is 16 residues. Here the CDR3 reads CATRTSGGAGYNEQFF. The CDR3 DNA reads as TGTGCCACTCGGACTAGCGGGGGGGCGGGATACAATGAGCAGTTCTTC.

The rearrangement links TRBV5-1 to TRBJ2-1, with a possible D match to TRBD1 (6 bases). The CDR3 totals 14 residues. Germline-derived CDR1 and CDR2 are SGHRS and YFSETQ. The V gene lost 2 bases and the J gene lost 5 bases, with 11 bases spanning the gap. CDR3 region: CASSFRGIDNEQFF. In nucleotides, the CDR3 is TGCGCCAGCAGCTTTAGGGGGATAGACAATGAGCAGTTCTTC.

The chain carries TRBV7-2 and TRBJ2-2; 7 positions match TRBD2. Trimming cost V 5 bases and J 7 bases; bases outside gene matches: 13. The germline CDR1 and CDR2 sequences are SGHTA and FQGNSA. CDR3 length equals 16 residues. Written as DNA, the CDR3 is TGTGCCAGCAGCAAATTTGGGACTACGGAGGGCGGGGAGCTGTTTTTT. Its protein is CASSKFGTTEGGELFF.

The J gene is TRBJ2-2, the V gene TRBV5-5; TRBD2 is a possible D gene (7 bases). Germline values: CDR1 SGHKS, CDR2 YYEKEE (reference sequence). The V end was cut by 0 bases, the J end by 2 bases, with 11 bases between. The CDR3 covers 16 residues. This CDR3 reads CASSLEGGDNTGELFF. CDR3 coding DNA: TGTGCCAGCAGCTTGGAAGGGGGGGACAACACCGGGGAGCTGTTTTTT.

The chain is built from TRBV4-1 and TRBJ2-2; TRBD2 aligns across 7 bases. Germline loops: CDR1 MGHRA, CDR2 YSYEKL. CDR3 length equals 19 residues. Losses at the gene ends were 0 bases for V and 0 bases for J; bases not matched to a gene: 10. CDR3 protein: CASSQDMRASGANTGELFF. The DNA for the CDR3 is TGCGCCAGCAGCCAAGATATGCGGGCCAGCGGGGCGAACACCGGGGAGCTGTTTTTT.

The CDR3: CASSLQGIGNTIYF. CDR3 bases: TGTGCCAGCAGCTTACAGGGAATTGGAAACACCATATATTTT. The chain has TRBV5-4 and TRBJ1-3; possibly TRBD1 for D (6 bases). The CDR3 has 14 amino acids. Germline V gene lookup returns CDR1 SGHNT and CDR2 YYREEE (reference sequence). V was shortened by 2 bases and J by 3 bases, with 9 bases between the two germline ends.